One sample yielded the 28 T cell receptor beta chains listed below, sequenced in a study of T cell responses to AZD1222 COVID-19 vaccine. Only in-frame clones appear in the TCRdb table, and some are missing; sequencing was by immunoSEQ multiplex PCR. The sample includes over 70,000 clones, about 91% of them seen just once. The sample here was peripheral blood, taken 28 days after the second AZD1222 dose. The receptors come from an adult who received the AZD1222 COVID-19 vaccine.

The chain has TRBV19 and TRBJ1-2; D remains unclear. Trimming took 6 bases from V and 9 from J, leaving 11 bases between them. CDR3 length: 11 residues. CDR1 and CDR2 from the germline V gene are LNHDA and SQIVND (reference sequence). This chain's CDR3 is CASSGSSRYTF. Here the CDR3 DNA reads TGTGCCAGTAGCGGTTCTAGTCGCTACACCTTC.

The V gene is TRBV7-3, the J gene TRBJ2-2; tentatively, D is TRBD2 (6 bases). The V gene lost 5 bases and the J gene lost 4 bases, with 20 bases spanning the gap. Germline V gene sequence: CDR1 SGHTA, CDR2 FQGTGA. The CDR3 consists of 17 residues. CDR3 protein: CASSPYKAGSFTGELFF. For the CDR3, the DNA is TGTGCCAGCAGCCCGTATAAGGCGGGGTCGTTCACCGGGGAGCTGTTTTTT. Variable domain in full (rest from reference TRBV7-3 and TRBJ2-2): GAGVSQTPSNKVTEKGKYVELRCDPISGHTALYWYRQSLGQGPEFLIYFQGTGAADDSGLPNDRFFAVRPEGSVSTLKIQRTERGDSAVYLCASSPYKAGSFTGELFFGEGSRLTVL.

This chain joins TRBV6-5 and TRBJ1-1; possible D gene TRBD1, 6 bases. The germline V gene encodes CDR1 MNHEY and CDR2 SVGAGI. There are 12 residues in the CDR3. With 6 bases removed from V and 10 bases from J, the gap between germline ends came to 15 bases. CDR3 sequence reads: CASRFVQGPAFF. CDR3 DNA sequence: TGTGCCAGCAGGTTCGTACAGGGCCCAGCTTTCTTT.

The table lists this clone with a count of one. The J gene is TRBJ1-1, the V gene TRBV29-1, with a tentative D call TRBD1 (5 bases). The CDR3 contains 14 residues. CDR1 SQVTM and CDR2 ANQGSEA come from the germline V gene. Trimming took 5 bases from V and 1 from J, leaving 14 bases between them. CDR3 loop: CSVTGRVRNTEAFF. In nucleotides, the CDR3 is TGCAGCGTTACGGGCAGGGTTCGGAACACTGAAGCTTTCTTT.

V is TRBV3-1 (or the pseudogene TRBV3-2) and J is TRBJ1-6, with D uncertain. The CDR3 contains 15 residues. CDR1 and CDR2 from the germline V gene are LGHDT and YNNKEL (reference sequence). The ends were cut back, 1 base at V and 6 bases at J, with 10 bases in the middle. The chain's CDR3 is CASSQVKGANSPLHF. The CDR3 nucleotides read TGTGCCAGCAGCCAAGTTAAGGGTGCTAATTCACCCCTCCACTTT.

J is TRBJ1-4 and V is TRBV3-1 (or the pseudogene TRBV3-2), with D unclear. V lost 1 base and J 10 bases, leaving 7 bases between the germline ends. Looked up from germline, CDR1 is LGHDT and CDR2 is YNNKEL (reference sequence). The CDR3 is made up of 12 amino acids. CDR3 loop: CASSQVLGKLFF. In DNA, the CDR3 is TGTGCCAGCAGCCAAGTCCTCGGAAAACTGTTTTTT.

The chain uses TRBV9 and TRBJ2-3, with 10 bases identical to TRBD2. The trim removed 7 bases at V and 4 bases at J, leaving 9 bases unmatched. The length of the CDR3 is 15 residues. Germline V gene data show CDR1 as SGDLS and CDR2 as YYNGEE. In nucleotides, the CDR3 is TGTGCCAGCGCTCCCTGGCTAGCGGGAGCAGATACGCAGTATTTT. Its protein is CASAPWLAGADTQYF.

This chain links TRBV18 with TRBJ2-3; 12 bases fit TRBD1. Trimming cost V 3 bases and J 2 bases; bases outside gene matches: 9. Per germline, CDR1 KGHSH and CDR2 LQKENI. The CDR3 is made up of 18 amino acids. CDR3 protein: CASSPIRDRGLDTDTQYF. DNA of the CDR3: TGTGCCAGCTCACCTATCCGGGACAGGGGGCTCGACACAGATACGCAGTATTTT.

This clone was seen just once. The sample carries other DNA sequences with the same CDR3. The V and J genes are TRBV4-1 and TRBJ1-6, with TRBD1 matching over 10 bases. This CDR3 region has 14 residues. J lost 6 bases, V lost 6 bases, and 2 bases had no gene match. Germline CDR1 is MGHRA and CDR2 is YSYEKL. CDR3 sequence reads: CASSRDRGNSPLHF. CDR3 bases: TGCGCCAGCAGTCGGGACAGGGGTAATTCACCCCTCCACTTT.

The chain uses TRBV19 and TRBJ1-1; D is unresolved. Germline V gene lookup returns CDR1 LNHDA and CDR2 SQIVND (reference sequence). This CDR3 comprises 15 residues. V shed 2 bases and J shed 4 bases, with 14 bases lying between them. The CDR3 sequence: CASSILGWGGTEAFF. Here the CDR3 DNA reads TGTGCCAGTAGTATACTCGGTTGGGGAGGCACTGAAGCTTTCTTT.

The rearrangement joins TRBV11-1 to TRBJ1-2; D ambiguous. Trimming shortened V by 5 bases and J by 3 bases, and 7 bases separated the two germline ends. The CDR3 consists of 12 residues. The germline V gene has CDR1 SGHAT and CDR2 FQDESV (reference sequence). CDR3 DNA: TGTGCCAGCAGCCCGGCGGACTATGGCTACACCTTC. The encoded protein is CASSPADYGYTF.

The chain joins TRBV9 to TRBJ2-1; D is unresolved. The CDR3 spans 17 residues. Trimming left V 0 bases short and J 0 bases short, with 13 bases between. In germline, CDR1 is SGDLS, CDR2 YYNGEE. This CDR3 is CASSVGGGVSSYNEQFF. The CDR3 nucleotides are TGTGCCAGCAGCGTAGGAGGTGGGGTAAGCTCCTACAATGAGCAGTTCTTC.

CDR3 nucleotide sequence: TGTGCCAGTACCCCCCCCGGACAGGGGGCTTTTGACATTCAGTACTTC. Protein product: CASTPPGQGAFDIQYF. The chain combines TRBV19 with TRBJ2-4; 11 bases are shared with TRBD1. Per the germline V gene, CDR1 is LNHDA and CDR2 is SQIVND (reference sequence). Trimming at V came to 7 bases and at J to 8 bases, leaving 13 bases not matched to a gene. This CDR3 is 16 amino acids long. The entire variable domain, with the rest obtained from reference TRBV19 and TRBJ2-4, is as follows: DGGITQSPKYLFRKEGQNVTLSCEQNLNHDAMYWYRQDPGQGLRLIYYSQIVNDFQKGDIAEGYSVSREKKESFPLTVTSAQKNPTAFYLCASTPPGQGAFDIQYFGAGTRLSVL.

This chain uses TRBV2 with TRBJ2-1, with 7 bases lining up with TRBD2. The CDR3 is made up of 15 amino acids. The V gene end was trimmed by 6 bases and the J gene end by 8 bases; junction bases not matched to a gene: 13. Germline V gene lookup returns CDR1 SNHLY and CDR2 FYNNEI. The CDR3 loop reads CASSPIAGRGYEQFF. DNA for the CDR3: TGTGCCAGCAGCCCCATAGCGGGTCGGGGTTATGAGCAGTTCTTC.

The table lists this clone with a count of one. This chain uses TRBV28 with TRBJ1-1, with a weak D call TRBD1 (6 bases). Germline CDR1 reads MDHEN; CDR2 reads SYDVKM. V lost 6 bases to trimming and J lost 2 bases, with 13 bases between them. The CDR3 is 14 amino acids. CDR3 coding DNA: TGTGCCAGCAGCATCACAGGGTTTAACACTGAAGCTTTCTTT. Protein: CASSITGFNTEAFF.

The V gene is TRBV7-3, the J gene TRBJ2-1, with TRBD1 identical over 8 bases. Germline values: CDR1 SGHTA, CDR2 FQGTGA. CDR3 size: 13 residues. Trimming cost V 4 bases and J 13 bases; bases outside gene matches: 9. CDR3 bases: TGTGCCAGCAGCTATGGGACAGGTACCGCCCAGTTCTTC. Residues: CASSYGTGTAQFF.

The chain employs TRBV19 and TRBJ1-2; D gene unclear. V shed 3 bases and J shed 1 base, with 9 bases lying between them. The CDR3 loop spans 14 amino acids. The germline V gene has CDR1 LNHDA and CDR2 SQIVND (reference sequence). CDR3 amino acids: CASSIDGGNYGYTF. The CDR3 bases are TGTGCCAGTAGTATCGACGGAGGTAACTATGGCTACACCTTC.

The chain couples TRBV4-3 to TRBJ1-4, with 10 bases fitting TRBD1. Germline V gene lookup returns CDR1 LGHNA and CDR2 YSLEER. V shed 6 bases, J shed 8 bases, and the junction held 12 bases outside the gene matches. The CDR3 length is 16 residues. In nucleotides, the CDR3 is TGCGCCAGCAGTCCGGACAGGGGGGGCTTGGGAGAAAAACTGTTTTTT. Its translation is CASSPDRGGLGEKLFF.

The rearrangement uses TRBV24-1 and TRBJ2-3, with a weak D call TRBD2 (6 bases). Trimming pared 7 bases from V and 4 bases from J, leaving 11 bases between. CDR3 size: 13 residues. Looked up from germline, CDR1 is KGHDR and CDR2 is SFDVKD. CDR3 in amino acids: CATRRDPADTQYF. CDR3 coding DNA: TGTGCCACCAGGCGGGATCCGGCAGATACGCAGTATTTT.

The V and J genes are TRBV7-3 and TRBJ1-1, with D uncertain. V shed 2 bases and J shed 4 bases, with 8 bases lying between them. CDR3 length: 13 residues. CDR1 SGHTA and CDR2 FQGTGA come from the germline V gene. The CDR3 sequence is CASSLGGGTEAFF. In DNA form, the CDR3 reads TGTGCCAGCAGCTTAGGCGGTGGCACTGAAGCTTTCTTT.

The rearrangement uses TRBV5-1 and TRBJ2-3; 12 nucleotides match TRBD2. Per the germline V gene, CDR1 is SGHRS and CDR2 is YFSETQ. The CDR3 sequence is 16 residues long. The ends lost 0 bases at V and 5 bases at J; junction bases unmatched: 4. This CDR3 reads CASSLAPTSGGDTQYF. The CDR3 nucleotides are TGCGCCAGCAGCTTGGCCCCGACTAGCGGGGGAGATACGCAGTATTTT.

This clone was recorded a few times. The genes are TRBV28 and TRBJ1-1; D remains unclear. CDR3 length: 13 amino acids. V gave up 6 bases and J gave up 5 bases, with 13 bases separating them. Germline V gene lookup returns CDR1 MDHEN and CDR2 SYDVKM. CDR3: CASSLGSRTEAFF. The CDR3 DNA reads TGTGCCAGCAGCTTGGGGTCAAGGACTGAAGCTTTCTTT.

The gene calls are TRBV19 and TRBJ1-5; 11 bases fit TRBD1. Trimming removed 5 bases from V and 7 bases from J; junction bases left unmatched: 10. The length of the CDR3 is 16 residues. Germline CDR1 LNHDA, CDR2 SQIVND (reference sequence). The CDR3 bases are TGTGCCAGTAGTGTTGGACAGGGGGCGCGTACCCAGCCCCAGCATTTT. It translates to CASSVGQGARTQPQHF.

The chain is built from TRBV5-1 and TRBJ2-3; D remains unclear. CDR3 length: 15 amino acids. The V gene lost 0 bases and the J gene lost 0 bases, with 8 bases spanning the gap. CDR1 and CDR2 (germline): SGHRS, YFSETQ. The CDR3 spells CASSLATDSTDTQYF. The CDR3 DNA follows: TGCGCCAGCAGCTTGGCCACCGACAGCACAGATACGCAGTATTTT.

The chain recombines TRBV4-2 with TRBJ1-5, with TRBD1 identical over 8 bases. Losses at the gene ends were 4 bases for V and 7 bases for J; bases not matched to a gene: 12. The length of the CDR3 is 16 residues. CDR1 is LGHNA, CDR2 YNFKEQ, per germline. DNA for the CDR3: TGTGCCAGCAGCCTTGGACAGGGACTATCAGGGCAGCCCCAGCATTTT. It specifies CASSLGQGLSGQPQHF.

The chain links TRBV2 to TRBJ2-2; unclear D gene. Germline CDR1 SNHLY, CDR2 FYNNEI. The ends were cut back, 5 bases at V and 6 bases at J, with 4 bases in the middle. This CDR3 is 11 amino acids long. CDR3 loop: CASSRAGELFF. CDR3 sequence (DNA): TGTGCCAGCAGTCGGGCCGGGGAGCTGTTTTTT.

The chain carries TRBV5-4 and TRBJ2-2; D is possibly TRBD1 or TRBD2 (5 bases each). The germline gives CDR1 SGHNT, CDR2 YYREEE (reference sequence). V lost 2 bases and J 4 bases, leaving 12 bases between the germline ends. The CDR3 has 15 residues. CDR3 residues: CASSFQGVATGELFF. Here the CDR3 DNA reads TGTGCCAGCAGCTTTCAGGGAGTGGCCACCGGGGAGCTGTTTTTT.

The chain links TRBV6-1 to TRBJ2-7; no reliable D call. Deletions cut 1 base from V and 4 bases from J, with 8 bases between. The CDR3 extends over 13 amino acids. Germline V gene lookup returns CDR1 MNHNS and CDR2 SASEGT. The CDR3 region is CASSEGNRYEQYV. The CDR3 DNA follows: TGTGCCAGCAGTGAAGGGAACCGTTACGAGCAGTACGTC.